This T cell receptor beta chain stems from a study of T cell responses to AZD1222 COVID-19 vaccine. As to this clone: The target antigen is unknown.

V dropped 4 bases and J dropped 4 bases, with 10 bases sitting between them. Per germline, CDR1 MGHRA and CDR2 YSYEKL. The CDR3 is made up of 13 amino acids. Findings of the study overall: Breadth and depth of Spike-specific TCRs rose after two AZD1222 doses.

Clones were read by immunoSEQ multiplex PCR, and TCRdb kept only the in-frame ones, dropping some. The repertoire includes 85,000 to 120,000 clones, about nine tenths of them detected once, and around 5% sits in the top ten. This sequence joins TRBV4-1 and TRBJ1-1; no reliable D call. The sequencing here drew on peripheral blood, taken on day 0 of AZD1222 vaccination. The sequence was obtained from an adult in good health. CDR3 sequence (DNA): TGCGCCAGCAGCCGTGGGCCCGGCACTGAAGCTTTCTTT. It is translated as CASSRGPGTEAFF.